These 32 T cell receptor beta chains were sequenced from one sample in a study of shared clonotypes between healthy human individuals (dated by TCRdb to 2020 to 2022). The library was generated by the immunoSEQ multiplex PCR assay. TCRdb carries this immuneACCESS record with in-frame sequences only. Its versions omit some clonotypes, under half of them owing to an unresolved V gene in the studies checked, with the rest unexplained. The sample table records 2 million to 2.5 million clones; approximately 95% of these occur just once. The biggest ten clones account for approximately 0.13% of the sample. The sample consisted of naive CD4+ T cells sorted from blood. The meaning of the sample's cell subset or site label: CD45RA+ positively selected. All receptors come from a man aged 18 to 29 in good health.

Of note for this clone: The sample contains more than one DNA sequence encoding this CDR3. CDR3 in amino acids: CASSSQGYTEAFF. CDR3 coding DNA: TGTGCCAGCAGCTCGCAGGGTTACACTGAAGCTTTCTTT. The chain joins TRBV7-2 to TRBJ1-1; D may be TRBD1 (5 bases). This CDR3 region has 13 residues. Trimming took 4 bases from V and 3 from J, leaving 9 bases between them. The germline V gene has CDR1 SGHTA and CDR2 FQGNSA.

The chain links TRBV6-1 to TRBJ2-5, with 8 bases that match TRBD1. Trimming cost V 1 base and J 5 bases; bases outside gene matches: 6. This CDR3 has 15 amino acids. CDR1 is MNHNS and CDR2 is SASEGT in the germline V gene. In DNA, the CDR3 is TGTGCCAGCAGTGAAGGCGCAGGGGGCCGTGAGACCCAGTACTTC. Its translation is CASSEGAGGRETQYF.

The V and J genes are TRBV19 and TRBJ2-7; D is uncertain. Germline lookup yields CDR1 LNHDA and CDR2 SQIVND (reference sequence). This CDR3 comprises 16 residues. Trimming took 7 bases from V and 5 from J, leaving 24 bases between them. In DNA form, the CDR3 reads TGTGCCAGTACTCGTAGTTGGCAGCTAATTGGGAACGAGCAGTACTTC. Its protein is CASTRSWQLIGNEQYF.

The chain is built from TRBV5-1 and TRBJ2-7; 8 positions agree with TRBD2. This CDR3 is 15 amino acids long. From germline, CDR1 is SGHRS and CDR2 YFSETQ. V lost 0 bases and J lost 3; bases outside the gene matches: 5. Here the CDR3 DNA reads TGCGCCAGCAGCTTGGAGAGCGGGAGTTTCTACGAGCAGTACTTC. It encodes CASSLESGSFYEQYF.

The chain recombines TRBV6-6 with TRBJ2-6; D is perhaps TRBD1 (6 bases). V dropped 8 bases and J dropped 8 bases, with 19 bases sitting between them. The germline V gene has CDR1 MNHNY and CDR2 SVGAGI (reference sequence). The CDR3 runs to 15 residues. CDR3 nucleotides: TGTGCCAGCCTAAGGGGGTCCCGAAAACCCAACGTCCTGACTTTC. This codes for CASLRGSRKPNVLTF.

The chain uses TRBV5-1 and TRBJ2-3; a possible D gene is TRBD2 (5 bases). V was clipped by 4 bases and J by 5 bases, with 11 bases between them. The CDR3 covers 13 residues. In germline, CDR1 is SGHRS, CDR2 YFSETQ. This chain's CDR3 is CASSPDRGDTQYF. The CDR3 DNA reads TGCGCCAGCAGCCCGGACCGGGGAGATACGCAGTATTTT. The variable domain in full, completed from reference TRBV5-1 and TRBJ2-3, reads KAGVTQTPRYLIKTRGQQVTLSCSPISGHRSVSWYQQTPGQGLQFLFEYFSETQRNKGNFPGRFSGRQFSNSRSEMNVSTLELGDSALYLCASSPDRGDTQYFGPGTRLTVL.

This chain uses TRBV2 with TRBJ2-5; the D gene is possibly TRBD1 (6 bases). Per the germline V gene, CDR1 is SNHLY and CDR2 is FYNNEI. V was cut by 1 base and J by 7 bases, with 7 bases left in between. This CDR3 is 12 amino acids long. The CDR3 DNA follows: TGTGCCAGCAGTGAAGGAGGGGGGACCCAGTACTTC. This gives the protein CASSEGGGTQYF.

J is TRBJ2-3 and V is TRBV11-1; TRBD1 or TRBD2 may be the D gene (7 bases each). This CDR3 region has 15 residues. CDR1 and CDR2 (germline): SGHAT, FQDESV (reference sequence). Trimming left V 5 bases short and J 2 bases short, with 14 bases between. CDR3 nucleotide sequence: TGTGCCAGCAGCCCCGGGGAGGGGGCCACAGATACGCAGTATTTT. Translated: CASSPGEGATDTQYF.

This chain uses TRBV15 with TRBJ2-3, with D possibly being TRBD1 or TRBD2 (5 bases each). This CDR3 has 19 amino acids. Germline CDR1 LNHNV, CDR2 YYDKDF (reference sequence). The V end lost 0 bases, the J end lost 2 bases, and 21 bases lay between the germline ends. In DNA, the CDR3 is TGTGCCACCAGCAGAGATATCGGGGCTAGCTCTATTTCCACAGATACGCAGTATTTT. It yields the protein CATSRDIGASSISTDTQYF. Filled out from reference TRBV15 and TRBJ2-3, the complete variable domain reads DAMVIQNPRYQVTQFGKPVTLSCSQTLNHNVMYWYQQKSSQAPKLLFHYYDKDFNNEADTPDNFQSRRPNTSFCFLDIRSPGLGDTAMYLCATSRDIGASSISTDTQYFGPGTRLTVL.

CDR3 nucleotides: TGTGCCAGCAGTCGGGACAACCGCTACGAGCAGTACTTC. Translating it yields CASSRDNRYEQYF. The rearrangement uses TRBV6-5 and TRBJ2-7; a possible D gene is TRBD1 (6 bases). Germline CDR1 reads MNHEY; CDR2 reads SVGAGI. The V end was cut by 5 bases, the J end by 3 bases, with 11 bases between. CDR3 length equals 13 residues.

The chain recombines TRBV19 with TRBJ2-7; TRBD1 is a possible D gene (6 bases). Germline CDR1 and CDR2: LNHDA and SQIVND (reference sequence). Trimming removed 7 bases at V and 0 bases at J, with 13 bases between. The CDR3 has 14 amino acids. The CDR3 DNA follows: TGTGCCAGTAAAAGGACAGTGAGCTCCTACGAGCAGTACTTC. It encodes CASKRTVSSYEQYF.

The CDR3 nucleotides read TGCGCCAGCAGCCAAGTGGAAACCCTCGGGACTGAAGCTTTCTTT. This translates into CASSQVETLGTEAFF. The rearrangement joins TRBV4-1 to TRBJ1-1; D is ambiguous. The CDR3 covers 15 residues. CDR1 is MGHRA and CDR2 is YSYEKL in the germline V gene. With 1 base removed from V and 5 bases from J, the gap between germline ends came to 14 bases.

The J gene is TRBJ2-7, the V gene TRBV7-2; either TRBD1 or TRBD2 may fit D (5 bases each). This CDR3 region has 18 residues. Germline V gives CDR1 SGHTA, CDR2 FQGNSA. V was trimmed by 1 base and J by 1 base, leaving 20 bases between them. The CDR3 DNA follows: TGTGCCAGCAGCTTAGTAGGTTCGGGGCTCGGTAGTTCCTACGAGCAGTACTTC. The encoded protein is CASSLVGSGLGSSYEQYF. The variable domain in full, completed from reference TRBV7-2 and TRBJ2-7, reads GAGVSQSPSNKVTEKGKDVELRCDPISGHTALYWYRQSLGQGLEFLIYFQGNSAPDKSGLPSDRFSAERTGGSVSTLTIQRTQQEDSAVYLCASSLVGSGLGSSYEQYFGPGTRLTVT.

Concerning this clone itself: Other DNA variants within this sample encode the same CDR3. V gene TRBV9 combines with J gene TRBJ2-5, with D possibly matching TRBD2 (6 bases). Trimming shortened V by 2 bases and J by 2 bases, and 10 bases separated the two germline ends. The CDR3 consists of 14 residues. Looked up from germline, CDR1 is SGDLS and CDR2 is YYNGEE. In DNA, the CDR3 is TGTGCCAGCAGCGTGGCACGGGGGCAAGAGACCCAGTACTTC. Protein sequence: CASSVARGQETQYF.

The rearrangement links TRBV4-1 to TRBJ2-7, with TRBD1 as a possible D gene (6 bases). The ends were cut back, 1 base at V and 5 bases at J, with 9 bases in the middle. Per the germline V gene, CDR1 is MGHRA and CDR2 is YSYEKL. CDR3 length: 13 amino acids. CDR3 sequence (DNA): TGCGCCAGCAGCCAAGCTGACAGGCACGAGCAGTACTTC. Protein: CASSQADRHEQYF.

V gene TRBV19 combines with J gene TRBJ1-5; possibly TRBD1 for D (6 bases). Germline V gene lookup returns CDR1 LNHDA and CDR2 SQIVND (reference sequence). V was cut by 6 bases and J by 6 bases, with 15 bases left in between. CDR3 length: 14 amino acids. CDR3 coding DNA: TGTGCCAGTAGGTACAGGGATTCTAGTCAGCCCCAGCATTTT. The encoded protein is CASRYRDSSQPQHF.

The chain uses TRBV19 and TRBJ1-5; the D is unclear. The CDR3 sequence is 14 residues long. V lost 7 bases to trimming and J lost 1 base, with 11 bases between them. Germline-derived CDR1 and CDR2 are LNHDA and SQIVND (reference sequence). The CDR3 loop is CASTYGASNQPQHF. The CDR3 DNA sequence: TGTGCCAGTACCTACGGTGCGAGCAATCAGCCCCAGCATTTT.

The V call is TRBV27, the J call TRBJ1-6; D not resolved. The CDR3 length is 13 residues. Looked up from germline, CDR1 is MNHEY and CDR2 is SMNVEV (reference sequence). Trimming took off 3 bases at V and 7 bases at J, with 7 bases between the two ends. The CDR3 DNA reads TGTGCCAGCAGTTTCAATGAGAATTCACCCCTCCACTTT. This encodes CASSFNENSPLHF.

The rearrangement links TRBV6-6 to TRBJ2-2; D may match TRBD1 or TRBD2 (5 bases each). Trimming took 0 bases from V and 6 from J, leaving 11 bases between them. The germline gives CDR1 MNHNY, CDR2 SVGAGI (reference sequence). This CDR3 comprises 15 residues. For the CDR3, the DNA is TGTGCCAGCAGTTACTCGGGGACCCTAGCCGGGGAGCTGTTTTTT. Amino acids: CASSYSGTLAGELFF.

The count of this clone is one. The V and J genes are TRBV28 and TRBJ1-2; a weak D match, TRBD1 (6 bases). The germline V and J ends were trimmed by 3 bases and 4 bases, with 9 bases remaining between them. Germline CDR1 MDHEN, CDR2 SYDVKM. The CDR3 sequence is 13 residues long. DNA for the CDR3: TGTGCCAGCAGTTTGGGGGCGGTCTATGGCTACACCTTC. It translates to CASSLGAVYGYTF.

The chain uses TRBV5-1 and TRBJ2-7, with 7 bases that match TRBD1. V was pared by 4 bases and J by 3 bases, with 7 bases of the junction left unmatched. The length of the CDR3 is 14 residues. CDR1 is SGHRS and CDR2 is YFSETQ in the germline V gene. CDR3 DNA sequence: TGCGCCAGCAGCCAGAACCGGGACAGCTACGAGCAGTACTTC. It specifies CASSQNRDSYEQYF.

The chain joins TRBV7-9 to TRBJ1-2; no definite D call. The CDR3 has 12 residues. Deletions cut 4 bases from V and 8 bases from J, with 11 bases between. Germline V CDR1 and CDR2: SEHNR, FQNEAQ (reference sequence). CDR3 loop: CASSSPTGGYTF. The DNA of the CDR3 is TGTGCCAGCAGCTCGCCGACGGGGGGCTACACCTTC.

The rearrangement uses TRBV9 and TRBJ2-1; D remains ambiguous. CDR1 is SGDLS, CDR2 YYNGEE, per germline. The V end lost 4 bases, the J end lost 9 bases, and 14 bases lay between the germline ends. There are 13 residues in the CDR3. The CDR3 sequence is CASSPQVSGEQFF. The CDR3 DNA follows: TGTGCCAGCAGCCCTCAAGTCTCCGGTGAGCAGTTCTTC. The full variable domain, completed using reference TRBV9 and TRBJ2-1, is DSGVTQTPKHLITATGQRVTLRCSPRSGDLSVYWYQQSLDQGLQFLIQYYNGEERAKGNILERFSAQQFPDLHSELNLSSLELGDSALYFCASSPQVSGEQFFGPGTRLTVL.

This clone is a singleton in its sample. This chain links TRBV6-5 with TRBJ2-7; D is undetermined. Looked up from germline, CDR1 is MNHEY and CDR2 is SVGAGI. Between the trimmed V and J ends, which lost 6 bases and 6 bases, there was a span of 9 bases. This CDR3 contains 11 residues. CDR3 amino acids: CASRYRREQYF. CDR3 in DNA: TGTGCCAGCAGATACCGGCGCGAGCAGTACTTC.

This chain uses TRBV7-2 with TRBJ1-5; a possible D gene is TRBD1 (6 bases). The CDR3 runs to 14 residues. V gave up 5 bases and J gave up 5 bases, with 13 bases separating them. CDR1 and CDR2 from the germline V gene are SGHTA and FQGNSA. The CDR3 region has the DNA TGTGCCAGCAGCATACAGGGTTGGGATCAGCCCCAGCATTTT. This gives the protein CASSIQGWDQPQHF.

V usage is TRBV7-9 and J usage is TRBJ1-2; D unresolved. CDR3 size: 16 residues. Trimming stripped 1 base from V and 2 bases from J, with 14 bases between. Germline V lookup: CDR1 SEHNR, CDR2 FQNEAQ (reference sequence). In DNA form, the CDR3 reads TGTGCCAGCAGCTTAGATTCCCTCAGGTCGAACTATGGCTACACCTTC. Encoded protein: CASSLDSLRSNYGYTF.

The chain carries TRBV7-9 and TRBJ1-2; no definite D call. From germline, CDR1 is SEHNR and CDR2 FQNEAQ (reference sequence). Trimming left V 6 bases short and J 0 bases short, with 14 bases between. The CDR3 runs to 15 residues. As DNA, the CDR3 is TGTGCCAGCAGTCCTGACGGTCCAACTAACTATGGCTACACCTTC. Protein product: CASSPDGPTNYGYTF.

The V and J genes are TRBV5-1 and TRBJ2-2; possible D gene TRBD1, 6 bases. CDR1 is SGHRS and CDR2 is YFSETQ in the germline V gene. V was pared by 4 bases and J by 4 bases, with 11 bases between. This CDR3 spans 14 amino acids. The CDR3 here is CASSRDKSTGELFF. The CDR3 DNA is TGCGCCAGCAGCCGGGACAAGTCCACCGGGGAGCTGTTTTTT.

The DNA of the CDR3 is TGTGCCACCCGAGGTTCTGGCGAGCAGTACTTC. As protein: CATRGSGEQYF. This rearrangement joins TRBV6-6 to TRBJ2-7, with unresolved D. The CDR3 length is 11 residues. Between the trimmed V and J ends, which lost 10 bases and 6 bases, there was a span of 13 bases. Germline CDR1 MNHNY, CDR2 SVGAGI (reference sequence).

CDR3 residues: CASTLGRLTYNEQFF. CDR3 DNA: TGTGCCAGCACCCTGGGAAGGCTAACCTACAATGAGCAGTTCTTC. The chain employs TRBV27 and TRBJ2-1, with D hard to call. CDR3 length: 15 residues. Trimming stripped 7 bases from V and 2 bases from J, with 15 bases between. Germline-derived CDR1 and CDR2 are MNHEY and SMNVEV (reference sequence).

J is TRBJ2-2 and V is TRBV7-8, with TRBD1 identical over 9 bases. This CDR3 is built from 15 residues. Germline lookup yields CDR1 SGHVS and CDR2 FQNEAQ. Trimming removed 8 bases from V and 5 bases from J; junction bases left unmatched: 9. The CDR3 spells CASGLRDRVTGELFF. As DNA, the CDR3 is TGTGCCAGCGGCCTCCGGGACAGGGTTACCGGGGAGCTGTTTTTT.

The rearrangement joins TRBV25-1 to TRBJ2-1; no definite D call. Germline loops: CDR1 MGHDK, CDR2 SYGVNS. This CDR3 spans 11 amino acids. The V end was cut by 2 bases, the J end by 7 bases, with 3 bases between. The CDR3 region is CASSELNEQFF. Here the CDR3 DNA reads TGTGCCAGCAGTGAACTTAATGAGCAGTTCTTC.